This T cell receptor beta chain was sequenced in a study of graft-versus-host responses after intestinal transplantation (dated by TCRdb to 2020 to 2022). With respect to the entire study: The transplants that recipients got were multivisceral, liver-intestinal, or isolated intestinal. Every recipient was given anti-thymocyte globulin induction, followed by about 3 years of maintenance tacrolimus and steroids. After intestinal transplantation, graft-versus-host and host-versus-graft alloreactive T cell clones were followed in the graft, circulation and bone marrow using bulk TCR-beta CDR3 sequencing. To identify alloreactive clones, pre-transplant mixed lymphocyte reaction products were sequenced and then compared with unstimulated pre-transplant donor and recipient T cells. The cohort enrolled 24 intestinal transplant recipients including one retransplant, and a few patients lacking pretransplant specimens were excluded. A peak of at least 4% donor T cells among recipient peripheral blood mononuclear cells was the definition used for donor T cell macrochimerism. Samples from a few later patients were sequenced in-house on an Illumina MiSeq with MiXCR processing rather than by the commercial service.

Paper-wide results and their limitations: The relatively low number and heterogeneity of intestinal transplant patients limited the conclusions. In patients with donor T cell macrochimerism, the allografts had high GvH to HvG T cell clonal ratios. GvH clones turned up in recipient bone marrow, with some appearing earlier in ileal mucosa or blood, a pattern consistent with an intestinal mucosal origin. Early after transplant, peak levels of circulating GvH clones were found to be associated with declines in HvG clones.

The intended sense of this specimen's time point label: cells obtained before transplantation from donor or recipient. CD3+CD4+ and CD3+CD8+ populations were FACS-sorted from unstimulated pre-transplant donor and recipient cells taken from spleen or lymph nodes. As concerns this clone: No antigen is known for it. There are no base qualities to consult, and no much larger clone falls within one base. The same CDR3 also results from other DNA sequences found in this sample.

Library prep was done by the immunoSEQ multiplex PCR assay. In most patients, genomic DNA was isolated using the Qiagen DNeasy Blood and Tissue Kit and sent frozen to Adaptive Biotechnologies for TCR sequencing. Adaptive Biotechnologies carried out high-throughput TCR-beta CDR3 sequencing of genomic DNA for most patients. The published analysis was carried out like this. Adaptive's ImmunoSEQ software was the source of the TCR sequencing data for fewer than 20 patients, while three other patients were processed with MiXCR and VDJtools. CD4 versus CD8 sorting errors were corrected by removing sequences found in both subsets at a frequency ratio below 5:1. CDR3 nucleotide sequences shared by donor and recipient were removed because the origin of these sequences could not be assigned. To count as alloreactive, a clone needed at least 2-fold expansion over unstimulated cells and a minimum CFSE-low frequency of 0.002% (template counts) or 0.001% (read counts). A clone was considered mappable if detected in the sequenced pre-transplant spleen, lymph node, or MLR CFSE-low populations of the donor or recipient. The cumulative frequency of alloreactive clones was calculated as a percentage of all sequences, weighted by copy number. TCRdb's version of the immuneACCESS table is confined to in-frame rearrangements and falls short of the full clone set. An unresolved V gene accounts for under half of the shortfall where checked; the remainder is of unknown origin. The D gene and trimming were derived from the DNA, and the V and J assignments and clone size from that table. The sample contains some 130,000 clones, approximately 96% of them found a single time. Jointly, the top ten make up more than 2.5% of the sample.

CDR3 length: 15 amino acids, cysteine to phenylalanine. This entry keeps only the CDR3 DNA: 45 bases, framed from base 1. Trimming takes 6 bases off V and 3 bases off J; junction bases not matched to a gene: 5. According to the germline V gene, CDR1 reads MDHEN and CDR2 reads SYDVKM. The sample was unstimulated CD8+ T cells sorted from spleen or lymph node cells, taken before intestinal transplant. The clonotype originates from a human donor who received an intestinal transplant. The rearrangement combines TRBV28 with TRBJ2-2, and 9 junctional nucleotides match TRBD1. Here the CDR3 is given as CASSPGTGYTGELFF. The sequenced DNA: TGTGCCAGCAGCCCCGGGACAGGGTACACCGGGGAGCTGTTTTTT.